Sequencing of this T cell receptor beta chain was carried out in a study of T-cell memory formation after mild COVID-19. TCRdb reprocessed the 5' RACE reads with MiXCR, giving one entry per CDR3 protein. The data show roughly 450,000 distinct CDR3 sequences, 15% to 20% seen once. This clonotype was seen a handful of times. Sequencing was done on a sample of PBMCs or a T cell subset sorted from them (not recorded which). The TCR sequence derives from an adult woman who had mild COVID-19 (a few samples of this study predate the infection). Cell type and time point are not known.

In DNA form, the CDR3 reads TGTGCCAGCAGCCAAGAGTCAGGGGGCTCATCACCCCTCCACTTT. This gives the protein CASSQESGGSSPLHF. The gene calls are TRBV3-1 and TRBJ1-6, with 8 bases identical to TRBD1. Germline V gene sequence: CDR1 LGHDT, CDR2 YNNKEL (reference sequence). J gave up 10 bases and V 0 bases, and 5 bases lay outside the gene matches. The CDR3 runs to 15 residues.